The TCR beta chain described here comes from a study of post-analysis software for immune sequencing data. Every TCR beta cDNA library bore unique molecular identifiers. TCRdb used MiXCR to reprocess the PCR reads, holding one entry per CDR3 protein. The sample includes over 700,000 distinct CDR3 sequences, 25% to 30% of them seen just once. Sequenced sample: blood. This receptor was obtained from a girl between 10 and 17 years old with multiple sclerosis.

This CDR3 is CASRSGGGAGNQPQHF. The CDR3 DNA follows: TGTGCCAGCAGATCCGGAGGGGGCGCCGGCAATCAGCCCCAGCATTTT. J is TRBJ1-5 and V is TRBV12-3 or TRBV12-4; 7 bases align to TRBD1. V shed 6 bases and J 2 bases; nucleotides not matched to a gene: 10. This CDR3 has 16 residues.